What follows describes a single T cell receptor beta chain. Its antigen is not known. This specimen comes from a study of cytomegalovirus exposure and HLA in healthy donors. Study findings and constraints: Among CMV-associated TCR beta chains, most appeared HLA-restricted in a later analysis. Testing in vitro showed a few CMV-associated chains specific for CMV antigens. Immune exposure information available was restricted to CMV serostatus. TCR beta V segments were, for the most part, productive about 90% or about 30% of the time in an earlier analysis.

CDR3 length: 14 amino acids. PCR employed 60 Vbeta and 13 Jbeta primers. Profiled with immunoSEQ multiplex PCR; TCRdb holds only in-frame clones, not every one. Of under 200,000 clones listed, 80% to 90% are singletons. What was sequenced was PBMCs. The genes are TRBV21-1 and TRBJ1-1; the table's D gene call, TRBD1, was not cross checked with the DNA. TRBV21-1 is listed as a pseudogene. The clonotype was recovered from a man aged 40-50 years in good health and CMV-seropositive. The CDR3 here is CASSSLDRGREAFF. As DNA, the CDR3 is TGTGCCAGCAGCAGCTTGGACAGGGGGCGAGAAGCTTTCTTT.